This T cell receptor beta chain was found in a study of blood T cell repertoires in COVID-19. Study-level background: Samples of COVID-19 (acute and convalescent) were obtained from the United States, Italy and Spain. PBMCs, B-cell-depleted T cells, or T cells provided the cDNA or gDNA that made up the material.

Original processing notes: Reference gene primers were amplified, and this amplification served to estimate nucleated cell counts. TCRdb keeps only in-frame clones here, not all; method: immunoSEQ multiplex PCR. The DNA gave D and trimming, while V, J and clone size come from that table. This repertoire shows about 140,000 clones, about 84% found once; its top ten account for 8% to 10%. The sample taken for sequencing was peripheral blood. This TCR came from a woman aged 80 or over in a cohort sampled during active or convalescent COVID-19.

CDR3 in amino acids: CASSRTSTGGPDEQFF. The CDR3 bases are TGTGCCAGCAGCCGGACCAGCACGGGGGGGCCGGATGAGCAGTTCTTC. The gene calls are TRBV7-2 and TRBJ2-1; 8 bases are a match to TRBD2. The germline gives CDR1 SGHTA, CDR2 FQGNSA. The V and J ends lost 5 bases and 8 bases, in that order; junction bases with no gene match: 14. This CDR3 contains 16 residues.